This T cell receptor beta chain stems from a study of blood T cell repertoires in COVID-19. Repertoires were generated with immunoSEQ multiplex PCR, while TCRdb's copy carries only in-frame clones and drops some. The data hold more than 200,000 clones, with roughly 83% observed a single time. Germline V gives CDR1 LGHDT, CDR2 YNNKEL (reference sequence). CDR3 length: 15 amino acids. V shed 2 bases and J shed 5 bases, with 15 bases lying between them. The sequenced sample was peripheral blood. The J gene is TRBJ2-5, the V gene TRBV3-1 (or the pseudogene TRBV3-2); unclear D gene. The clonotype was recovered from a man aged 35 to 55 with acute or convalescent COVID-19. In DNA, the CDR3 is TGTGCCAGCAGCCAATTCGTAACGTTCGGGGAGACCCAGTACTTC. This codes for CASSQFVTFGETQYF.